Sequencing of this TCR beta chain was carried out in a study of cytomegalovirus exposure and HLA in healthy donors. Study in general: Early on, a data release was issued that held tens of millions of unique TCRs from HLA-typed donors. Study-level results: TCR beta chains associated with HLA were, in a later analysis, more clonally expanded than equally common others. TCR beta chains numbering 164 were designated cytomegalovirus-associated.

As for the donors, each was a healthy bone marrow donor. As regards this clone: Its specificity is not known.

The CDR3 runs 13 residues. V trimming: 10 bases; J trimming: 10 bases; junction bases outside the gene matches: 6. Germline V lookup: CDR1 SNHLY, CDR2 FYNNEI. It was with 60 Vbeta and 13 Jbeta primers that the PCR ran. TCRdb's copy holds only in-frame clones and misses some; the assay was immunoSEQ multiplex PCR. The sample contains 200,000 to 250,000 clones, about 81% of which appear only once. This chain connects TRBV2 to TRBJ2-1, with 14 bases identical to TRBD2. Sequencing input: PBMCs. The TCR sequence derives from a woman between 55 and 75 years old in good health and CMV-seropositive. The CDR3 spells CAMTSGRGREQFF. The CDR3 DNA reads TGTGCCATGACTAGCGGGAGGGGGAGAGAGCAGTTCTTC.